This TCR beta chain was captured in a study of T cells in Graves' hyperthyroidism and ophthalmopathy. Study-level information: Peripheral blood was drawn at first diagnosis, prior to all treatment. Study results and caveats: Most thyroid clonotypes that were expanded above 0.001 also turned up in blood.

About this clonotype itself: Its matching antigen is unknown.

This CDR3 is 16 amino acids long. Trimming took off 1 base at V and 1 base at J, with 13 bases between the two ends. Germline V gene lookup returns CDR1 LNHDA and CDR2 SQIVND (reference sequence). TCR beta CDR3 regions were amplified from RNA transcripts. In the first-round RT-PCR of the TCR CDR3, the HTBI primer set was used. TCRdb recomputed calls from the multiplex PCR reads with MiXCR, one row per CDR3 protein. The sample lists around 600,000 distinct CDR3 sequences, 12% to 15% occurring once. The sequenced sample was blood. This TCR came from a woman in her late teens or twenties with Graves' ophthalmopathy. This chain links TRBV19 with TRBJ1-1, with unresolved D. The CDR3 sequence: CASSIGGGRPNTEAFF. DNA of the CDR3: TGTGCCAGTAGTATAGGCGGAGGGAGGCCGAACACTGAAGCTTTCTTT.